The rows below give T cell receptor beta chains drawn from one sample of a study of T cells in Graves' hyperthyroidism and ophthalmopathy. From the multiplex PCR reads, TCRdb called clonotypes with MiXCR, one entry per CDR3 protein. The repertoire holds hundreds of thousands of distinct CDR3 sequences, 15% to 18% seen once, with around a quarter in the top ten. The sample consisted of blood. These receptors were taken from a woman under 30 with Graves' hyperthyroidism that later progressed to Graves' ophthalmopathy. Each CDR3 is given with its conserved first and last residue. Each record gives: clone size, V gene, J gene, D gene, CDR3 protein, CDR3 DNA. The D gene is left open where the match is weak. For some rows the clone size is stated as once, few or many, or as a class when expanded; others skip it.

>.|TRBV9|TRBJ2-4|TRBD1
CASSGGQGGVNIQYF
TGTGCCAGCAGCGGAGGACAGGGAGGTGTAAACATTCAGTACTTC
>many|TRBV20-1|TRBJ2-1|.
CSAREAYQTYNEQFF
TGCAGTGCTAGAGAGGCCTACCAAACTTACAATGAGCAGTTCTTC
>many|TRBV11-2|TRBJ2-7|.
CASSFSLGGGQYF
TGTGCCAGCAGCTTTTCCTTGGGAGGAGGGCAGTACTTC
>many|TRBV28|TRBJ2-7|TRBD2
CASSYGGGDGSYEQYF
TGTGCCAGCAGTTATGGGGGGGGGGACGGGTCCTACGAGCAGTACTTC
>many|TRBV29-1|TRBJ2-3|TRBD2
CSVSGLAGDGLRTDTQYF
TGCAGCGTTTCCGGACTAGCGGGAGACGGGTTGAGGACAGATACGCAGTATTTT
>many|TRBV11-2|TRBJ2-7|TRBD1
CASSLDRDRASYEQYF
TGTGCCAGCAGCTTAGACCGGGACAGGGCCTCCTACGAGCAGTACTTC
>many|TRBV6-2/TRBV6-3|TRBJ1-5|.
CASTQDRVNQPQHF
TGTGCCAGCACTCAGGACAGAGTCAATCAGCCCCAGCATTTT
>few|TRBV29-1|TRBJ2-1|TRBD1
CSVEETGSYNEQFF
TGCAGCGTTGAAGAGACAGGGTCCTACAATGAGCAGTTCTTC
>many|TRBV6-1|TRBJ2-7|.
CASSASFRVEGEQYF
TGTGCCAGCAGTGCCTCGTTTCGGGTGGAGGGCGAGCAGTACTTC
>.|TRBV4-2|TRBJ1-6|.
CASGQETRRHALHF
TGTGCCAGCGGCCAAGAAACGCGACGGCATGCCCTCCACTTT
>many|TRBV30|TRBJ2-7|TRBD2
CASKPGLAGTEQYF
TGTGCCTCCAAACCGGGACTAGCGGGAACCGAGCAGTACTTC
>many|TRBV7-9|TRBJ1-1|.
CASSSPGEAFF
TGTGCCAGCAGTTCCCCGGGTGAAGCTTTCTTT
>.|TRBV18|TRBJ2-2|.
CASSPRVEELFF
TGTGCCAGCTCACCGCGAGTGGAGGAGCTGTTTTTT
>many|TRBV18|TRBJ1-5|.
CASSLVSNQPQHF
TGTGCCAGCTCGCTGGTCAGCAATCAGCCCCAGCATTTT
>once|TRBV12-3/TRBV12-4|TRBJ2-2|TRBD1
CASSRTGSEELFF
TGTGCCAGCAGTCGGACAGGGTCCGAGGAGCTGTTTTTT
>many|TRBV6-1|TRBJ2-7|TRBD2
CASSAGGPSYEQYF
TGTGCCAGCAGTGCGGGAGGGCCGTCCTACGAGCAGTACTTC
>many|TRBV12-3/TRBV12-4|TRBJ1-1|.
CASSWGVGTEAFF
TGTGCCAGCAGTTGGGGGGTGGGCACTGAAGCTTTCTTT
>many|TRBV20-1|TRBJ2-3|TRBD2
CSASSAPGLGADTQYF
TGCAGTGCTAGCTCGGCTCCGGGACTAGGCGCAGATACGCAGTATTTT
>.|TRBV6-2/TRBV6-3|TRBJ2-7|TRBD2
CASSYTQGLRLAGEYYEQYF
TGTGCCAGCAGCTACACGCAGGGGCTACGGCTAGCGGGAGAATACTACGAGCAGTACTTC
>.|TRBV7-8|TRBJ2-3|TRBD2
CASSYGLAGGPTDTQYF
TGTGCCAGCAGTTACGGACTAGCGGGAGGTCCCACAGATACGCAGTATTTT
>.|TRBV6-1|TRBJ1-2|TRBD1
CASSRTGSALYGYTF
TGTGCCAGCAGCAGGACAGGGAGCGCGCTCTATGGCTACACCTTC
>many|TRBV6-4|TRBJ2-1|.
CASSDRGGEGDEQFF
TGTGCCAGCAGTGATAGAGGAGGGGAAGGGGATGAGCAGTTCTTC
>many|TRBV5-6|TRBJ2-1|TRBD2
CASSPRTSGTDNEQFF
TGTGCCAGCAGCCCCAGGACTAGCGGGACTGACAATGAGCAGTTCTTC
>many|TRBV7-9|TRBJ2-7|TRBD2
CASSLGLAGERAYEQYF
TGTGCCAGCAGCTTGGGACTAGCGGGAGAGAGGGCCTACGAGCAGTACTTC
>many|TRBV7-6|TRBJ2-7|TRBD2
CASSLTLAGEQYF
TGTGCCAGCAGCTTAACTCTAGCGGGAGAGCAGTACTTC
>many|TRBV6-2/TRBV6-3|TRBJ2-7|.
CASSYPDEQYF
TGTGCCAGCAGTTACCCTGACGAGCAGTACTTC
>few|TRBV2|TRBJ2-2|.
CASRRTTGELFF
TGTGCCAGCAGGAGAACGACCGGGGAGCTGTTTTTT
>few|TRBV14|TRBJ2-7|.
CVSSQAGGPSSYEQYF
TGTGTCAGCAGCCAAGCAGGCGGCCCAAGCTCCTACGAGCAGTACTTC
>many|TRBV24-1|TRBJ2-1|.
CATSPPGNGQFF
TGTGCCACCAGTCCCCCAGGCAATGGGCAGTTCTTC
>.|TRBV4-2|TRBJ1-2|.
CASSQGREWGYGYTF
TGTGCCAGCAGCCAAGGGAGGGAGTGGGGCTATGGCTACACCTTC
>.|TRBV6-1|TRBJ2-2|.
CASRDSTGELFF
TGTGCCAGCAGGGACAGCACCGGGGAGCTGTTTTTT
>.|TRBV11-2|TRBJ2-1|.
CASSLDAAPVGGQFF
TGTGCCAGCAGCTTAGATGCCGCCCCGGTTGGAGGGCAGTTCTTC
>few|TRBV5-6|TRBJ2-5|.
CASSWRTAQETQYF
TGTGCCAGCAGCTGGCGGACTGCTCAAGAGACCCAGTACTTC